Here is one TCR beta chain with its context. The germline gives CDR1 LGHNA, CDR2 YNFKEQ. CDR3 length equals 14 residues. V lost 0 bases, J lost 7 bases, and 12 bases lay in between. This record comes from a study of T cells after yellow fever vaccination. The authors made TCR cDNA by 5'RACE template switching, adding a universal primer site and UMIs. Using its own MiXCR run on the 5' RACE reads, TCRdb lists one record per CDR3 protein. The data contain about 500,000 distinct CDR3 sequences, about 17% of them seen just once; the ten biggest clones take up approximately 15%. This receptor was obtained from a man younger than 35 who received the YFV17D yellow fever vaccine. This specimen was PBMCs, taken 5 to 6 days after the first yellow fever vaccination. V and J are TRBV4-2 and TRBJ1-1, with a tentative D call TRBD1 (5 bases). Written as DNA, the CDR3 is TGTGCCAGCAGCCAAGACAGGGTCGACTATGAAGCTTTCTTT. This gives the protein CASSQDRVDYEAFF.